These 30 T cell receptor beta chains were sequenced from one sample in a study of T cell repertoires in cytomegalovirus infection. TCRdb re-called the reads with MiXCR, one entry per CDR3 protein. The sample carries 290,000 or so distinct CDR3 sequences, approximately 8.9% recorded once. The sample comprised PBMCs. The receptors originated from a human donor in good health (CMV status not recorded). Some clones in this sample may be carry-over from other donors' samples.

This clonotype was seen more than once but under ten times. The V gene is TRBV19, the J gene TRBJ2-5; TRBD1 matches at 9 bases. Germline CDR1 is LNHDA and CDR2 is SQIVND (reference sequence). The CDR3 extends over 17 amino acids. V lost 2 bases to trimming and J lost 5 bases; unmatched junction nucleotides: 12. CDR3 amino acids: CASSIIGSQGAWETQYF. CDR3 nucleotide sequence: TGTGCCAGTAGTATAATTGGTTCACAGGGGGCATGGGAGACCCAGTACTTC.

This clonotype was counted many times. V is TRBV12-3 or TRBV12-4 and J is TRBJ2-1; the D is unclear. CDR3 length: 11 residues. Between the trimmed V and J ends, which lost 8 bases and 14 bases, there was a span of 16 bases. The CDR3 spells CASSSPGFKFF. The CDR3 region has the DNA TGTGCCAGCTCTAGTCCCGGGTTTAAGTTCTTC.

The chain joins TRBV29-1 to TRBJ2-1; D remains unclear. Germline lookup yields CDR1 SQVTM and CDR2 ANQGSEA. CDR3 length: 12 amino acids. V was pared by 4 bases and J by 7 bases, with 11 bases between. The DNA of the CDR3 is TGCAGCGTTGCCCCACAGCCAAATGAGCAGTTCTTC. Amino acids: CSVAPQPNEQFF.

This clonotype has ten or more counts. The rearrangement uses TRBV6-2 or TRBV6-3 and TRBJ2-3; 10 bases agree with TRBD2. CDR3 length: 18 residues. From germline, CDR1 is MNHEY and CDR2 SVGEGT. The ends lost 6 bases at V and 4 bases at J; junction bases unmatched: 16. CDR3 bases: TGTGCCAGCAGACCCTACCCAACTAGCGGGGCGAAGGCAGATACGCAGTATTTT. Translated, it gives CASRPYPTSGAKADTQYF.

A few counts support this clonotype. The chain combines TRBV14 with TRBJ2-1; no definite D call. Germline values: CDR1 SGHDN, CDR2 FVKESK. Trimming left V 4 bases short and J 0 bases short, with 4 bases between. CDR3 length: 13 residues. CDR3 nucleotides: TGTGCCAGCAGCCCCCCCTCCTACAATGAGCAGTTCTTC. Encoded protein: CASSPPSYNEQFF.

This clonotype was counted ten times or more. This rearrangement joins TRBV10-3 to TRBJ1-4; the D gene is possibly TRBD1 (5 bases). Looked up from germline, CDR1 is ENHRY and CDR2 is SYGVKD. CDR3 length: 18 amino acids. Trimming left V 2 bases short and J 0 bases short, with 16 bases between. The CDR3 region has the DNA TGTGCCATCAGTGAGACCAGAGAAGGGGTTGCAACTAATGAAAAACTGTTTTTT. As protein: CAISETREGVATNEKLFF.

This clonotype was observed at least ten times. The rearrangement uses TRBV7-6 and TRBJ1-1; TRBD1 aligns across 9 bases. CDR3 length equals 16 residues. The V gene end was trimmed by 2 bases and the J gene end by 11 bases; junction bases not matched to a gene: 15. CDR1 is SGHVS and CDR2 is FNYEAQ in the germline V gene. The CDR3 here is CASSLRTGTGMTWAFF. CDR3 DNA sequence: TGTGCCAGCAGCTTACGAACCGGGACAGGGATGACGTGGGCTTTCTTT. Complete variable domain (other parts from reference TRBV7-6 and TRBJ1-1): GAGVSQSPRYKVTKRGQDVALRCDPISGHVSLYWYRQALGQGPEFLTYFNYEAQQDKSGLPNDRFSAERPEGSISTLTIQRTEQRDSAMYRCASSLRTGTGMTWAFFGQGTRLTVV.

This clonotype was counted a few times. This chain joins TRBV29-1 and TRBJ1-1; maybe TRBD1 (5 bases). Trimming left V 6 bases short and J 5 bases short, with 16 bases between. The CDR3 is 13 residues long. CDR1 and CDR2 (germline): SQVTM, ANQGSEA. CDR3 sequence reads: CSVVTGARTEAFF. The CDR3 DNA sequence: TGCAGCGTGGTGACCGGGGCGAGAACTGAAGCTTTCTTT.

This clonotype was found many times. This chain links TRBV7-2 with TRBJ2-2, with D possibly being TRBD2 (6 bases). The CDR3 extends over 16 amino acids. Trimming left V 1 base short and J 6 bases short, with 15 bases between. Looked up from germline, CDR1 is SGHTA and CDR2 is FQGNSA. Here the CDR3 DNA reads TGTGCCAGCAGCTTAGACGGGGGACGGTGGGCCGGGGAGCTGTTTTTT. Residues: CASSLDGGRWAGELFF.

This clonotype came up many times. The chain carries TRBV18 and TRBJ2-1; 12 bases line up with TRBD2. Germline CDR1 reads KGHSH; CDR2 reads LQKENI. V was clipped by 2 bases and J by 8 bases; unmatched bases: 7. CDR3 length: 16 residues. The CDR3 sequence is CASSPSGLAGLYEQFF. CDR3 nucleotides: TGTGCCAGCTCACCATCTGGACTAGCGGGGTTGTATGAGCAGTTCTTC.

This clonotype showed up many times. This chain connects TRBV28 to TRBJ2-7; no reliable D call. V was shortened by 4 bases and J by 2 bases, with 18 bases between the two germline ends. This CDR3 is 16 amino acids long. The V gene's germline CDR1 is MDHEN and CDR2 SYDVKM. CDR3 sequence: CASSSTVGLEAYEQYV. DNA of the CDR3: TGTGCCAGCAGTTCTACCGTAGGCCTAGAGGCCTACGAGCAGTACGTC.

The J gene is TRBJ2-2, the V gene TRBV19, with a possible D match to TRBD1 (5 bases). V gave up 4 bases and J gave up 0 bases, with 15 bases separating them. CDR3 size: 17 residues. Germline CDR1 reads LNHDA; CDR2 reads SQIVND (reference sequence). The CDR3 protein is CASSTDRPFANTGELFF. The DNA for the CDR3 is TGTGCCAGTAGTACTGACAGACCCTTCGCGAACACCGGGGAGCTGTTTTTT.

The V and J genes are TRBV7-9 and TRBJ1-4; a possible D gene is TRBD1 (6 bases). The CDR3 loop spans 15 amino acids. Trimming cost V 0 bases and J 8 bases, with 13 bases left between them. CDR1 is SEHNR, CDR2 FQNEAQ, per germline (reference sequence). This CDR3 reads CASSLAPGDFEKLFF. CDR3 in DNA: TGTGCCAGCAGCTTAGCACCAGGGGACTTCGAAAAACTGTTTTTT. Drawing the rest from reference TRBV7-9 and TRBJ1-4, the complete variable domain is DTGVSQNPRHKITKRGQNVTFRCDPISEHNRLYWYRQTLGQGPEFLTYFQNEAQLEKSRLLSDRFSAERPKGSFSTLEIQRTEQGDSAMYLCASSLAPGDFEKLFFGSGTQLSVL.

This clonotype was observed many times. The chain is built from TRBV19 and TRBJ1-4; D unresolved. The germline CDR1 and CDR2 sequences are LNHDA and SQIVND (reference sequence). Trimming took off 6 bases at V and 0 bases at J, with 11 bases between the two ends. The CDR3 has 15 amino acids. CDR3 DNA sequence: TGTGCCAGTAGAAGGTCAACCGCAACTAATGAAAAACTGTTTTTT. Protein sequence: CASRRSTATNEKLFF.

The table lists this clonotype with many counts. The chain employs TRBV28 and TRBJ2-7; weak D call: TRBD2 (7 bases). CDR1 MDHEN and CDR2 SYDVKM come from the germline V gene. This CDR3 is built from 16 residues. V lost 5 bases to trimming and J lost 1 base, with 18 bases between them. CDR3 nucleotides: TGTGCCAGCAGTCCGCCCCCGGGGGGCATGTCCTACGAGCAGTACGTC. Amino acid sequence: CASSPPPGGMSYEQYV.

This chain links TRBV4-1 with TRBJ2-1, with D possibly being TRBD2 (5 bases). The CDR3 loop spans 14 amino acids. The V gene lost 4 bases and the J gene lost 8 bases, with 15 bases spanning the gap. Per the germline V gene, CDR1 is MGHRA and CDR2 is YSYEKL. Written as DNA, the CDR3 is TGCGCCAGCAGCCTCCGACGGGGTGACTATGAGCAGTTCTTC. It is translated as CASSLRRGDYEQFF.

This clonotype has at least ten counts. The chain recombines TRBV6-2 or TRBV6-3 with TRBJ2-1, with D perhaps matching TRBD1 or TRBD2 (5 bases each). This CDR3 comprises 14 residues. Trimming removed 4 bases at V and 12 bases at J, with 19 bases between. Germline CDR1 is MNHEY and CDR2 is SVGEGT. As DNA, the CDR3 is TGTGCCAGCAGTTCGAATTTGTCGAGGGACGTGCAGTTCTTC. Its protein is CASSSNLSRDVQFF.

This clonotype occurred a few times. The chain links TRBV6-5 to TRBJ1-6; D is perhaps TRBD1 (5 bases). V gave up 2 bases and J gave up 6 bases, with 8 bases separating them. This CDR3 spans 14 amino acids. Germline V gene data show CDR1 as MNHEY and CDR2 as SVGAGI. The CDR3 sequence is CASSYGGSNSPLHF. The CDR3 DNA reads TGTGCCAGCAGTTACGGGGGATCTAATTCACCCCTCCACTTT.

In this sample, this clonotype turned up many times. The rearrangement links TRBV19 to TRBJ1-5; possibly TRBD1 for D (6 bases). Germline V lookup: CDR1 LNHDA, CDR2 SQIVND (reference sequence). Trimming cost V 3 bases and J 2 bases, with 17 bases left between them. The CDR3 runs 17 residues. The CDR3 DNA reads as TGTGCCAGTAGTATTTTTCCGACAGGAGGTCGCAATCAGCCCCAGCATTTT. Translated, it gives CASSIFPTGGRNQPQHF.

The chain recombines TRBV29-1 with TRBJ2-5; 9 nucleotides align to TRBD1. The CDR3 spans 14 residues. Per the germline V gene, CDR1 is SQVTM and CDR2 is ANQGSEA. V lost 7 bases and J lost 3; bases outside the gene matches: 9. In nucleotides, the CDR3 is TGCAGCGCCCGGAGGGACAGGGAAAAAGAGACCCAGTACTTC. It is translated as CSARRDREKETQYF.

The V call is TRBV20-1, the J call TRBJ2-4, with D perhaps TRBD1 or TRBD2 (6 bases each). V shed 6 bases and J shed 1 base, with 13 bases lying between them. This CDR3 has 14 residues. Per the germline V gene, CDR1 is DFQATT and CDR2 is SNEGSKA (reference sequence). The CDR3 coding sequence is TGCAGTGCCCGAGAAGGGGGGGCCAAAAACATTCAGTACTTC. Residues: CSAREGGAKNIQYF.

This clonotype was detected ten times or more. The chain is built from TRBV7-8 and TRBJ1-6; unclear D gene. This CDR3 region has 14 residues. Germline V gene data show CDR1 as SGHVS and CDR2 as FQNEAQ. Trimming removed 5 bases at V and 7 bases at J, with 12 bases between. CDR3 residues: CASSESASNSPLHF. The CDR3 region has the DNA TGTGCCAGCAGCGAATCAGCGAGCAATTCACCCCTCCACTTT.

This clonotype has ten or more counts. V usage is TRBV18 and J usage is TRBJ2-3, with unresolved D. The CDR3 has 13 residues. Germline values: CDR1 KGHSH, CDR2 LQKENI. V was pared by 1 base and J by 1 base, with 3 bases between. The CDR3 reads CASSPRGTDTQYF. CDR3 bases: TGTGCCAGCTCACCACGGGGCACAGATACGCAGTATTTT.

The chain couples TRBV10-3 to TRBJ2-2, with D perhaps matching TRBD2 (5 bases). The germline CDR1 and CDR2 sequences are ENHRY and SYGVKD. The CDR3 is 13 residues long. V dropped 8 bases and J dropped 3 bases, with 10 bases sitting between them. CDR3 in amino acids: CAIGQEDTGELFF. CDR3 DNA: TGTGCCATCGGTCAGGAGGACACCGGGGAGCTGTTTTTT.

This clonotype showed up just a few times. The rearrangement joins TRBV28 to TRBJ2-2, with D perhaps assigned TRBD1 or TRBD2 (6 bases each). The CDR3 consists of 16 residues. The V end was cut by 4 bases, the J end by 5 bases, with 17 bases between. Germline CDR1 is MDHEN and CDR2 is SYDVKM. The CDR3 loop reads CASSSPATGGTGELFF. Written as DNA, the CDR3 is TGTGCCAGCAGTTCCCCAGCGACAGGAGGGACCGGGGAGCTGTTTTTT.

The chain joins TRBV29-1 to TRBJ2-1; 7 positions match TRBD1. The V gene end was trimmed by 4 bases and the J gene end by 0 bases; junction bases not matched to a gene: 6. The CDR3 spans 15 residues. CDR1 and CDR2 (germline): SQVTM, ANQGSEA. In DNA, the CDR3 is TGCAGCGTTGTAGTAGCAGGGGGCTCCTACAATGAGCAGTTCTTC. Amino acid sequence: CSVVVAGGSYNEQFF.

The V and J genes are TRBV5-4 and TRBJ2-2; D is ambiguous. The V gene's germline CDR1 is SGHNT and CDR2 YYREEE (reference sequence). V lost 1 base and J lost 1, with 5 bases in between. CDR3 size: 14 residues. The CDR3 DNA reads TGTGCCAGCAGCTTGAAGGTGAACACCGGGGAGCTGTTTTTT. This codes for CASSLKVNTGELFF.

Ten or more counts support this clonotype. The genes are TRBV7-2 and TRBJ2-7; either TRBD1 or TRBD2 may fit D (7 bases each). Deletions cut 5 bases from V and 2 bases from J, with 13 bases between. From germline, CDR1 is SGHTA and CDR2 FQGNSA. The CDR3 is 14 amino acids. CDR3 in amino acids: CASSPAGGAYEQYF. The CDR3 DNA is TGTGCCAGCAGCCCTGCAGGGGGGGCCTACGAGCAGTACTTC.

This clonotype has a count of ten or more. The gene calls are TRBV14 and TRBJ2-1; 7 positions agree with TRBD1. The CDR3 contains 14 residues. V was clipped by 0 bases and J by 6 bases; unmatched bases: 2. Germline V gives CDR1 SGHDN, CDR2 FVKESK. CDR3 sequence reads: CASSQDRDSNEQFF. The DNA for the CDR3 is TGTGCCAGCAGCCAAGATCGGGACAGCAATGAGCAGTTCTTC.

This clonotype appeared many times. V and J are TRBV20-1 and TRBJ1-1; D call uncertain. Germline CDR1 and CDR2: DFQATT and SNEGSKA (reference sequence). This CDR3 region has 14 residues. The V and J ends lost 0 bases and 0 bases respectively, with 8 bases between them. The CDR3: CSARDSGLNTEAFF. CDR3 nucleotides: TGCAGTGCTAGAGATTCGGGTTTGAACACTGAAGCTTTCTTT.